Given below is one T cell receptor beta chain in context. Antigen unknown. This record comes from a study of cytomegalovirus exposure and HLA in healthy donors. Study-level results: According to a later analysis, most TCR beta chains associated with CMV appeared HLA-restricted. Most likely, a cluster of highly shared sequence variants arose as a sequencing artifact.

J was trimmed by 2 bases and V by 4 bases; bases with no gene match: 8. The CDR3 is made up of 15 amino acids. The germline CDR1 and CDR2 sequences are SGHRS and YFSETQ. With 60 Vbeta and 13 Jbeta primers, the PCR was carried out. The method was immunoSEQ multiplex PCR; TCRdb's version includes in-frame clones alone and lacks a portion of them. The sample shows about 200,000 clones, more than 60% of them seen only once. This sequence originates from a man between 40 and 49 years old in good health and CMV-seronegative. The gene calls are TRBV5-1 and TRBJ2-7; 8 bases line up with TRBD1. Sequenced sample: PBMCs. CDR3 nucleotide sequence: TGCGCCAGCAGCGTCTGGACAGGGACAACCTACGAGCAGTACTTC. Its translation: CASSVWTGTTYEQYF.